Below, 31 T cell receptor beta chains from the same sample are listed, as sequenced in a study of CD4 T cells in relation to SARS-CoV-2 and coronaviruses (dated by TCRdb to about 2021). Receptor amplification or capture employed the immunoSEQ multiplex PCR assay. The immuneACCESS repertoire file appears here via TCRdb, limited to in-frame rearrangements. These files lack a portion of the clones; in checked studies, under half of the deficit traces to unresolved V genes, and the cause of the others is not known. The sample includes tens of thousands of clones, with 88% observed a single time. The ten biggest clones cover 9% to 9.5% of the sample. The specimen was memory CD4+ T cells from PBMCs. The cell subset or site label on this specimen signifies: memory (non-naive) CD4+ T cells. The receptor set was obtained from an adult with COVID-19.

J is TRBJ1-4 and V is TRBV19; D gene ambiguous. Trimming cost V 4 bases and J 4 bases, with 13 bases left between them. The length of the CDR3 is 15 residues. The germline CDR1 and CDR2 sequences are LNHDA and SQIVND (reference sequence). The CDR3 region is CASSKEQLYNEKLFF. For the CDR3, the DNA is TGTGCCAGTAGTAAGGAACAGCTCTATAATGAAAAACTGTTTTTT. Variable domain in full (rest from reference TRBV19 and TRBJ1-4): DGGITQSPKYLFRKEGQNVTLSCEQNLNHDAMYWYRQDPGQGLRLIYYSQIVNDFQKGDIAEGYSVSREKKESFPLTVTSAQKNPTAFYLCASSKEQLYNEKLFFGSGTQLSVL.

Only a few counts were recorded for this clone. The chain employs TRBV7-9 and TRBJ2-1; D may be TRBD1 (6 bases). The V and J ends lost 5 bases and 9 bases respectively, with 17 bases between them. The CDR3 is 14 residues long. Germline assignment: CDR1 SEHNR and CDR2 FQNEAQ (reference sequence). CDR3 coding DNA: TGTGCCAGCAGCACGACAGGAGGTTATGGTGAGCAGTTCTTC. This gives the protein CASSTTGGYGEQFF. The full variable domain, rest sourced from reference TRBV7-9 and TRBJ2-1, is DTGVSQNPRHKITKRGQNVTFRCDPISEHNRLYWYRQTLGQGPEFLTYFQNEAQLEKSRLLSDRFSAERPKGSFSTLEIQRTEQGDSAMYLCASSTTGGYGEQFFGPGTRLTVL.

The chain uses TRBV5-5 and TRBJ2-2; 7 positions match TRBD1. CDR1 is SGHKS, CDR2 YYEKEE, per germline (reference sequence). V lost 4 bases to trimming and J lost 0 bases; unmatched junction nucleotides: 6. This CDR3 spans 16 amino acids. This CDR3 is CASSPGQSANTGELFF. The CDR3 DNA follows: TGTGCCAGCAGCCCGGGACAGAGCGCGAACACCGGGGAGCTGTTTTTT.

In DNA, the CDR3 is TGTGCCAGCAGCTTGGACAGGGGGAAAAATTCACCCCTCCACTTT. Its translation is CASSLDRGKNSPLHF. The chain uses TRBV5-8 and TRBJ1-6; 8 bases map to TRBD1. After removal of 0 bases from V and 7 bases from J, the junction contained 3 bases not matched to a gene. The CDR3 covers 15 residues. Germline V CDR1 and CDR2: SGHTS, YDEGEE.

DNA for the CDR3: TGTGCCAGCAGTGCTCCCCGACAGGGTAAATACGAGCAGTACTTC. Translated, it gives CASSAPRQGKYEQYF. The chain recombines TRBV28 with TRBJ2-7; 7 bases are a match to TRBD1. V was clipped by 5 bases and J by 4 bases; unmatched bases: 11. The CDR3 covers 15 residues. Germline V gives CDR1 MDHEN, CDR2 SYDVKM.

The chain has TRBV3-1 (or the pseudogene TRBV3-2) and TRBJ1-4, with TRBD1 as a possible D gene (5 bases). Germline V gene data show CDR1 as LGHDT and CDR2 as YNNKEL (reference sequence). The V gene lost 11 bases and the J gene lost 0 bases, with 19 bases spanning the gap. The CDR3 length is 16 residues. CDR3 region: CAGERGSNATNEKLFF. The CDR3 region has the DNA TGTGCCGGGGAGCGGGGGTCCAATGCAACTAATGAAAAACTGTTTTTT.

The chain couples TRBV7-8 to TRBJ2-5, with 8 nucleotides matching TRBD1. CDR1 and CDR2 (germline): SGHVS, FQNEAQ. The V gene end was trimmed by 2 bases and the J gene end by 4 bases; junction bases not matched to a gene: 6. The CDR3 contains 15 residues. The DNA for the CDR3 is TGTGCCAGCAGCTTATCAGGGGGCAGTAGAGAGACCCAGTACTTC. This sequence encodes CASSLSGGSRETQYF.

For the CDR3, the DNA is TGTGCCAGCAGTCTAGACAGGCCTAACTCTGGAAACACCATATATTTT. Residues: CASSLDRPNSGNTIYF. The chain has TRBV9 and TRBJ1-3, with TRBD1 as a possible D gene (6 bases). The V end was cut by 5 bases, the J end by 0 bases, with 15 bases between. Germline loops: CDR1 SGDLS, CDR2 YYNGEE. The CDR3 has 16 residues.

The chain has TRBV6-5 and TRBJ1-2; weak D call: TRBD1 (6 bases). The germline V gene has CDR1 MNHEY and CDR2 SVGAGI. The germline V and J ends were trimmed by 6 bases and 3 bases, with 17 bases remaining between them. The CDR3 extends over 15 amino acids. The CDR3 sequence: CASSHGQWDDYGYTF. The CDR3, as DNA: TGTGCCAGCAGCCACGGACAGTGGGATGACTATGGCTACACCTTC.

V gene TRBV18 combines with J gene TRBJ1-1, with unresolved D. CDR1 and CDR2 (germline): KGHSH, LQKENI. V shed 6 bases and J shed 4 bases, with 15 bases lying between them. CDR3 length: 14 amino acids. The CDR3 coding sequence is TGTGCCAGCTCCCCTCTTGCGGGGAGCACTGAAGCTTTCTTT. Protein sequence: CASSPLAGSTEAFF.

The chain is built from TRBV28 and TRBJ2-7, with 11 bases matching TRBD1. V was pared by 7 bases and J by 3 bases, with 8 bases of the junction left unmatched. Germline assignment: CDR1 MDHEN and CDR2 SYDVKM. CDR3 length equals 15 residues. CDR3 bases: TGTGCCAGCAATGCATCCGGGACAGGGGGCTACGAGCAGTACTTC. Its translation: CASNASGTGGYEQYF.

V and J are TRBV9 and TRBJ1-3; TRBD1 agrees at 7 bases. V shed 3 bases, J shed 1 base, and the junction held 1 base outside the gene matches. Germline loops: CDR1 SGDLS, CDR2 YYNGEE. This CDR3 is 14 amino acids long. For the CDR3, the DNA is TGTGCCAGCAGCGCGGGACAGTCTGGAAACACCATATATTTT. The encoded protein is CASSAGQSGNTIYF. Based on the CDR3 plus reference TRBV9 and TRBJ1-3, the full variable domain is DSGVTQTPKHLITATGQRVTLRCSPRSGDLSVYWYQQSLDQGLQFLIQYYNGEERAKGNILERFSAQQFPDLHSELNLSSLELGDSALYFCASSAGQSGNTIYFGEGSWLTVV.

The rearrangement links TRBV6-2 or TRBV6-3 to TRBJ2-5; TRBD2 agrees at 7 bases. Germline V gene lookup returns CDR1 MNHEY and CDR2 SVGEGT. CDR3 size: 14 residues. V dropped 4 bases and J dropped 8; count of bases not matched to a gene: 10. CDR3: CASSWEGIPGTQYF. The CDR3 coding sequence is TGTGCCAGCAGTTGGGAGGGCATCCCGGGTACCCAGTACTTC.

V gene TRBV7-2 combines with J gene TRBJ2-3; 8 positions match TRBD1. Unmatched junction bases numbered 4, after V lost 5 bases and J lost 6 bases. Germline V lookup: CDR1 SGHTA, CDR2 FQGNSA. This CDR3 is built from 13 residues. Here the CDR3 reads CASSRTGRDTQYF. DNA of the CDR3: TGTGCCAGCAGCCGGACAGGGAGGGATACGCAGTATTTT.

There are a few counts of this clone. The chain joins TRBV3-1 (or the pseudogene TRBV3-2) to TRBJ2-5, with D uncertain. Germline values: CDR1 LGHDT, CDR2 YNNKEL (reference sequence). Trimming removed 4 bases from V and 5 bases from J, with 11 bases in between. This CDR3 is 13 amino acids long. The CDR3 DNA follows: TGTGCCAGCAGCCTGGGAATTTTGGAGACCCAGTACTTC. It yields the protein CASSLGILETQYF.

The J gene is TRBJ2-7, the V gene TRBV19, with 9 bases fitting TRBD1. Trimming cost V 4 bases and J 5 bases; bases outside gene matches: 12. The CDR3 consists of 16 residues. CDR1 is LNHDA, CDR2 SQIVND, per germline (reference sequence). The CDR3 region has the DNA TGTGCCAGTAGTAGGCTAAGGGGACAGGGAACGAACGAGCAGTACTTC. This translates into CASSRLRGQGTNEQYF.

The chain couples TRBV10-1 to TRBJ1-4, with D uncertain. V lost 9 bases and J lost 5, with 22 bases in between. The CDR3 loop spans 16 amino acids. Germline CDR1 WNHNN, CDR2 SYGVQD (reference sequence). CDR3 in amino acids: CARPPRGRPPNEKLFF. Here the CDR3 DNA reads TGCGCCAGACCCCCGAGAGGGAGGCCGCCCAATGAAAAACTGTTTTTT.

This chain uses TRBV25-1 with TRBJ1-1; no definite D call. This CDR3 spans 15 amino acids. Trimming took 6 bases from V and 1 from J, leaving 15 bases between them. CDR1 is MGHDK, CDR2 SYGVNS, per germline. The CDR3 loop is CASRDRLTRNTEAFF. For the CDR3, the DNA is TGTGCCAGCAGAGACCGCCTCACAAGGAACACTGAAGCTTTCTTT. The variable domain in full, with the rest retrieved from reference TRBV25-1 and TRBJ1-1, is EADIYQTPRYLVIGTGKKITLECSQTMGHDKMYWYQQDPGMELHLIHYSYGVNSTEKGDLSSESTVSRIRTEHFPLTLESARPSHTSQYLCASRDRLTRNTEAFFGQGTRLTVV.

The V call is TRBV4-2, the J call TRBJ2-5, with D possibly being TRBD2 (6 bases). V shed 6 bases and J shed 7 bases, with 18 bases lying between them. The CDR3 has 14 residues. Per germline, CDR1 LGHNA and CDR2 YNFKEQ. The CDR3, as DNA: TGTGCCAGCAGGACTCTAGCGACTTCGGGGACCCAGTACTTC. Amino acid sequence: CASRTLATSGTQYF.

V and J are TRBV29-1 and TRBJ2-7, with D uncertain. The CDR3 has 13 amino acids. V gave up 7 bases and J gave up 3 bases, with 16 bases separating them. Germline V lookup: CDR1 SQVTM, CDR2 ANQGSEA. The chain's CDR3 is CSARIEEDYEQYF. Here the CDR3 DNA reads TGCAGCGCCCGTATTGAAGAAGACTACGAGCAGTACTTC.

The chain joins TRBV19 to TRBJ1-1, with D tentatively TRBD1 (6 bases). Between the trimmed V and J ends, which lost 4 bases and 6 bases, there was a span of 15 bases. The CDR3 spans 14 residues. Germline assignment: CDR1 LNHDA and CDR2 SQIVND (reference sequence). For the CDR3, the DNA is TGTGCCAGTAGTAAGAGCACAGGGAGCGCTGAAGCTTTCTTT. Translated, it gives CASSKSTGSAEAFF. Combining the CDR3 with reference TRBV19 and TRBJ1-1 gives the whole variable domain DGGITQSPKYLFRKEGQNVTLSCEQNLNHDAMYWYRQDPGQGLRLIYYSQIVNDFQKGDIAEGYSVSREKKESFPLTVTSAQKNPTAFYLCASSKSTGSAEAFFGQGTRLTVV.

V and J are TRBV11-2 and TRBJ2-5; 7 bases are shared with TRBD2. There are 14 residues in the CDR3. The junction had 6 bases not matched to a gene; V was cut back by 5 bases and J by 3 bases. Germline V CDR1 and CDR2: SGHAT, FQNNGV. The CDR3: CASSHGLGEETQYF. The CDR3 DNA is TGTGCCAGCAGCCACGGACTAGGGGAAGAGACCCAGTACTTC.

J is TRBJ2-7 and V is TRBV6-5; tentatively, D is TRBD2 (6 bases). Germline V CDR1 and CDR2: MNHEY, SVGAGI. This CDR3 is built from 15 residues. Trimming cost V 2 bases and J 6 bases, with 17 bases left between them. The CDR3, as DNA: TGTGCCAGCAGTTACACGCGGGGACTCGGCGGCGAGCAGTACTTC. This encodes CASSYTRGLGGEQYF.

The CDR3 DNA is TGTGCCAGCAGGCGCACAGGGCAAGAGACCCAGTACTTC. Protein sequence: CASRRTGQETQYF. V and J are TRBV6-5 and TRBJ2-5; D is perhaps TRBD1 (6 bases). V was shortened by 6 bases and J by 2 bases, with 10 bases between the two germline ends. The length of the CDR3 is 13 residues. The germline gives CDR1 MNHEY, CDR2 SVGAGI.

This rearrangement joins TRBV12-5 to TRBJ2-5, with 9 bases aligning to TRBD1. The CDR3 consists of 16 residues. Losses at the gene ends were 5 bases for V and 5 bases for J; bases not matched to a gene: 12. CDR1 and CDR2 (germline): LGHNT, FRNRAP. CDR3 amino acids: CASGLGQGSGAETQYF. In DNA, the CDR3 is TGTGCTAGTGGTCTAGGACAGGGGTCGGGCGCCGAGACCCAGTACTTC.

CDR3 nucleotides: TGTGCCAGCACCATAGCGAATGAGCAGTTCTTC. Protein: CASTIANEQFF. This chain uses TRBV12-3 or TRBV12-4 with TRBJ2-1, with D perhaps TRBD2 (5 bases). The CDR3 consists of 11 residues. Between the trimmed V and J ends, which lost 7 bases and 7 bases, there was a span of 8 bases.

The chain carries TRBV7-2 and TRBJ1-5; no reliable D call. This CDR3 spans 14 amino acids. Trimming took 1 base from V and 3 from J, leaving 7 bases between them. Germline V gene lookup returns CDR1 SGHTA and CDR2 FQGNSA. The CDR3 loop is CASSLEPLNQPQHF. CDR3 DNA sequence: TGTGCCAGCAGCTTAGAACCCCTCAATCAGCCCCAGCATTTT.

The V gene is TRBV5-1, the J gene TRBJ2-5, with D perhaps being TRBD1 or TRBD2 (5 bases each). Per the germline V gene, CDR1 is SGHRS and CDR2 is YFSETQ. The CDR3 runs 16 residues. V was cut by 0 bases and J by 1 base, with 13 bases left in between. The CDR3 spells CASSLEAGAIQETQYF. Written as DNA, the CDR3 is TGCGCCAGCAGCTTGGAGGCCGGGGCCATCCAAGAGACCCAGTACTTC.

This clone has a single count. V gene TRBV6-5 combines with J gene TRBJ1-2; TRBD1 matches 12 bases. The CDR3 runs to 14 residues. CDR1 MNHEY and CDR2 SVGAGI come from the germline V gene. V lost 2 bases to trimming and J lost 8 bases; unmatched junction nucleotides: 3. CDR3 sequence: CASSYRDRGRGYTF. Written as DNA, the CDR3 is TGTGCCAGCAGTTACCGGGACAGGGGGCGAGGCTACACCTTC.

CDR3 in DNA: TGTGCCACCCAACGCACCGGGGAGCTGTTTTTT. Translation: CATQRTGELFF. The rearrangement uses TRBV12-3 or TRBV12-4 and TRBJ2-2; D uncertain. The CDR3 spans 11 residues. V shed 10 bases and J shed 4 bases, with 7 bases lying between them.

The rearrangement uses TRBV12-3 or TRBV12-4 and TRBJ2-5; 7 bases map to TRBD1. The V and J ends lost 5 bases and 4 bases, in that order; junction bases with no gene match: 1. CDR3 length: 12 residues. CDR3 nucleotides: TGTGCCAGCAGTCGACAGGGAGAGACCCAGTACTTC. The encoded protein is CASSRQGETQYF.